The rows below give T cell receptor beta chains drawn from one sample of a study of control samples from healthy donors and cancer patients. The method was immunoSEQ multiplex PCR; TCRdb's version includes in-frame clones alone and lacks a portion of them. The repertoire has some 82,000 clones, about 79% of them found once; the top ten carry more than 9%. Source material: PBMCs. Source of these receptors: a man aged 60 to 75 with head and neck cancer. Each CDR3 is given with its conserved first and last residue. The D gene is left open where the match is weak. Some rows have no size entry. The others give once, few or many, or a class for an expanded clone.

v_gene	d_gene	j_gene	abundance	CDR3aa	CDR3nt
TRBV6-6	-	TRBJ1-2	-	CASINQPGSAGGYTF	TGTGCCAGCATCAATCAGCCTGGAAGTGCGGGCGGCTACACCTTC
TRBV5-1	-	TRBJ2-1	-	CASSFQDEQFF	TGCGCCAGCAGCTTCCAGGATGAGCAGTTCTTC
TRBV28	-	TRBJ1-5	-	CASCIGGLPQHF	TGTGCCAGCTGTATAGGGGGTTTGCCCCAGCATTTT
TRBV7-6	-	TRBJ2-1	-	CASSLGTGPGDNEQFF	TGTGCCAGCAGCTTAGGGACGGGACCCGGGGACAATGAGCAGTTCTTC
TRBV4-1	TRBD2	TRBJ2-1	-	CASSQLGGRLNEQFF	TGCGCCAGCAGCCAACTTGGCGGGAGGTTAAATGAGCAGTTCTTC
TRBV6-1	-	TRBJ2-7	-	CASSDRDTAYEQYF	TGTGCCAGCAGTGACCGGGACACAGCCTACGAGCAGTACTTC
TRBV24-1	-	TRBJ2-3	-	CATSGEAGSTTDTQYF	TGTGCCACCAGTGGGGAGGCGGGAAGTACCACAGATACGCAGTATTTT
TRBV6-5	TRBD1	TRBJ1-5	-	CASRDHRGLAQPQHF	TGTGCCAGCAGAGACCACAGGGGGCTGGCTCAGCCCCAGCATTTT
TRBV7-8	-	TRBJ2-3	-	CASSPGVGTDTQYF	TGTGCCAGCAGCCCAGGGGTCGGGACAGATACGCAGTATTTT
TRBV21-1	-	TRBJ1-4	-	CASSNVIPDRASLF	TGTGCCAGCAGCAACGTCATCCCGGACAGGGCAAGTCTGTTT
TRBV20-1	-	TRBJ2-5	-	CSASSPRGETQYF	TGCAGTGCTAGTTCCCCTCGGGGGGAGACCCAGTACTTC
TRBV11-3	-	TRBJ2-6	-	CASSPFPGSRPSGANVLTF	TGTGCCAGCAGCCCCTTCCCGGGGTCCCGACCCTCTGGGGCCAACGTCCTGACTTTC
TRBV12-5	-	TRBJ2-4	-	CASSMLPQNIQYF	TGTGCTAGTAGTATGCTCCCCCAAAACATTCAGTACTTC
TRBV27	-	TRBJ2-1	once	CASNIRGGTEQFF	TGTGCCAGCAACATACGAGGGGGGACTGAGCAGTTCTTC
TRBV30	-	TRBJ1-1	once	CAWRGDTPNTEAFF	TGTGCCTGGAGGGGGGACACCCCGAACACTGAAGCTTTCTTT
TRBV2	-	TRBJ2-5	-	CASSTGQPQETQYF	TGTGCCAGCAGCACCGGACAGCCCCAAGAGACCCAGTACTTC
TRBV5-4	-	TRBJ1-6	-	CASSLDSYNSPLHF	TGTGCCAGCAGCTTGGACAGTTATAATTCACCCCTCCACTTT
TRBV27	TRBD2	TRBJ2-7	-	CASSLGGTSGKYEQYF	TGTGCCAGCAGTTTAGGAGGGACTAGCGGGAAGTACGAGCAGTACTTC
TRBV7-9	TRBD2	TRBJ2-7	few	CASSPPTSGRTNLYEQYF	TGTGCCAGCAGTCCTCCGACTAGCGGGAGGACTAACCTCTACGAGCAGTACTTC
TRBV5-4	TRBD1	TRBJ1-4	-	CASSLQTGGHEKLFF	TGTGCCAGCAGCCTTCAGACAGGGGGCCATGAAAAACTGTTTTTT
TRBV5-1	-	TRBJ2-2	-	CASSSANTGELFF	TGCGCCAGCAGCTCAGCGAACACCGGGGAGCTGTTTTTT
TRBV28	-	TRBJ2-7	-	CASSQGYYEQYF	TGTGCCAGCAGCCAAGGGTACTACGAGCAGTACTTC
TRBV5-1	TRBD2	TRBJ2-3	-	CASSLGTSGKGTDTQYF	TGCGCCAGCAGCCTCGGGACTAGCGGGAAGGGCACAGATACGCAGTATTTT